These 9 T cell receptor beta chains came from one sample sequenced in a study of cytomegalovirus exposure and HLA in healthy donors. Use of 60 Vbeta and 13 Jbeta primers characterized the PCR. The table came from immunoSEQ multiplex PCR; TCRdb's copy has only in-frame clones and leaves some out. The data contain about 78,000 clones, 65% to 80% of them singletons. What was sequenced was PBMCs. The source of these receptors is a woman in her 40s in good health and CMV-seropositive.

Here the CDR3 reads CSVEVNRGLSEQYF. In DNA form, the CDR3 reads TGCAGCGTTGAAGTGAACAGGGGGCTCAGCGAGCAGTACTTC. This chain links TRBV29-1 with TRBJ2-7; 9 positions agree with TRBD1. The germline V gene has CDR1 SQVTM and CDR2 ANQGSEA. J was trimmed by 6 bases and V by 1 base; bases with no gene match: 7. This CDR3 comprises 14 residues.

V usage is TRBV2 and J usage is TRBJ2-3, with 7 positions matching TRBD2. Per germline, CDR1 SNHLY and CDR2 FYNNEI. The CDR3 sequence is 15 residues long. V lost 6 bases to trimming and J lost 3 bases; unmatched junction nucleotides: 9. As DNA, the CDR3 is TGTGCCAGCAGAGCCTTTGCGGGGGTGACAGATACGCAGTATTTT. This encodes CASRAFAGVTDTQYF.

The V call is TRBV10-3, the J call TRBJ1-5; D is possibly TRBD1 (6 bases). The V end lost 6 bases, the J end lost 8 bases, and 11 bases lay between the germline ends. CDR1 ENHRY and CDR2 SYGVKD come from the germline V gene. The CDR3 is 12 amino acids. The CDR3 loop is CAISLEGEPQHF. The DNA of the CDR3 is TGTGCCATCAGCCTAGAGGGGGAGCCCCAGCATTTT.

The rearrangement links TRBV5-1 to TRBJ2-5, with 10 bases lining up with TRBD2. This CDR3 has 17 amino acids. CDR1 and CDR2 (germline): SGHRS, YFSETQ. The J segment lost 0 bases and the V segment lost 2 bases, leaving 7 bases of the junction unmatched. CDR3 DNA sequence: TGCGCCAGCAGCTTATCTACTAGCGGGGTGTACCAAGAGACCCAGTACTTC. Amino acids: CASSLSTSGVYQETQYF. The full variable domain, completed using reference TRBV5-1 and TRBJ2-5, is KAGVTQTPRYLIKTRGQQVTLSCSPISGHRSVSWYQQTPGQGLQFLFEYFSETQRNKGNFPGRFSGRQFSNSRSEMNVSTLELGDSALYLCASSLSTSGVYQETQYFGPGTRLLVL.

V usage is TRBV4-3 and J usage is TRBJ1-1; 10 nucleotides match TRBD1. The junction had 10 bases not matched to a gene; V was cut back by 4 bases and J by 11 bases. The length of the CDR3 is 14 residues. Germline CDR1 LGHNA, CDR2 YSLEER. As DNA, the CDR3 is TGCGCCAGCAGCCGTCAGACAGGGGGCGAAGAGGCTTTCTTT. Its protein product is CASSRQTGGEEAFF.

This clone was seen a few times. The V call is TRBV19, the J call TRBJ1-2; D possibly corresponds to TRBD1 (5 bases). The germline V gene has CDR1 LNHDA and CDR2 SQIVND (reference sequence). Trimming took 6 bases from V and 7 from J, leaving 21 bases between them. This CDR3 has 15 amino acids. The CDR3 here is CASSLQMGGSFGYTF. In DNA form, the CDR3 reads TGTGCCAGTAGCCTTCAGATGGGGGGTTCGTTTGGCTACACCTTC. Supplemented by reference TRBV19 and TRBJ1-2, the full variable domain reads DGGITQSPKYLFRKEGQNVTLSCEQNLNHDAMYWYRQDPGQGLRLIYYSQIVNDFQKGDIAEGYSVSREKKESFPLTVTSAQKNPTAFYLCASSLQMGGSFGYTFGSGTRLTVV.

The chain joins TRBV28 to TRBJ2-7; 12 bases are shared with TRBD1. V was clipped by 3 bases and J by 6 bases; unmatched bases: 3. Per the germline V gene, CDR1 is MDHEN and CDR2 is SYDVKM. The CDR3 covers 14 residues. CDR3 residues: CASSFRDRGREQYF. The CDR3 DNA reads as TGTGCCAGCAGTTTCCGGGACAGGGGGCGCGAGCAGTACTTC.

V is TRBV14 and J is TRBJ2-3, with 13 positions matching TRBD2. CDR1 is SGHDN and CDR2 is FVKESK in the germline V gene. The CDR3 consists of 16 residues. Losses at the gene ends were 5 bases for V and 4 bases for J; bases not matched to a gene: 6. For the CDR3, the DNA is TGTGCCAGCAGCTACCGGACTAGCGGGAGCGCAGATACGCAGTATTTT. This encodes CASSYRTSGSADTQYF.

V and J are TRBV11-2 and TRBJ1-2, with 10 nucleotides matching TRBD1. Germline loops: CDR1 SGHAT, CDR2 FQNNGV. This CDR3 is built from 18 residues. Trimming removed 5 bases from V and 5 bases from J; junction bases left unmatched: 17. The CDR3: CASSPIKKGGQGRYGYTF. In DNA, the CDR3 is TGTGCCAGCAGCCCTATTAAGAAGGGGGGACAGGGGAGGTATGGCTACACCTTC.